Listed below are T cell receptor beta chains from one sample, sequenced in a study of OX40 agonist ivuxolimab in advanced cancers. The protocol was immunoSEQ multiplex PCR, while the TCRdb copy is restricted to in-frame clones and leaves out a portion. Altogether just over 95,000 clones are present, around 87% being singletons, with the ten largest covering approximately 0.16%. The input for sequencing was CD4+ or CD8+ T cells sorted from blood, taken in a trial of the OX40 agonist ivuxolimab. These receptors all come from an adult with an advanced solid tumor such as melanoma, head and neck, liver or kidney cancer. Both conserved end residues are part of each CDR3. The D gene is left open where the match is weak. The listing skips clone size in some rows; elsewhere it reads once, few, many or a size class.

TGTGCCAGCAGTGAAGACCTTCTAGGGCCCCAGCATTTT	CASSEDLLGPQHF	.	.	TRBV2	TRBJ1-5
TGTGCCAGCAGTTTACGCGGCAGGGGTGAGTTGAGGAGCACAGATACGCAGTATTTT	CASSLRGRGELRSTDTQYF	.	.	TRBV27	TRBJ2-3
TGTGCCAGCAGTTTATCAGGAAACTATGGCTACACCTTC	CASSLSGNYGYTF	.	.	TRBV28	TRBJ1-2
TGTGCCAGCAGTTTATTCGATGAGCAGTTCTTC	CASSLFDEQFF	.	.	TRBV28	TRBJ2-1
TGTGCCAGCTCACCGAGTGACAGGAACACCGGGGAGCTGTTTTTT	CASSPSDRNTGELFF	.	.	TRBV18	TRBJ2-2
TGTGCCAGCAGCTTACCTAGTACAGATACGCAGTATTTT	CASSLPSTDTQYF	once	.	TRBV5-4	TRBJ2-3
TGTGCCAGCAGCTCCGGTCGCACAGGTCGACAAGAGACCCAGTACTTC	CASSSGRTGRQETQYF	.	.	TRBV5-6	TRBJ2-5
TGTGCCAGCGGCCCCAGAGGGACGGGTGGCTACACCTTC	CASGPRGTGGYTF	once	.	TRBV5-4	TRBJ1-2
TGTGCCAGTATACCGACATGGGGGGCCCAGGAGACCCAGTACTTC	CASIPTWGAQETQYF	.	.	TRBV19	TRBJ2-5
TGCGCCAGCAGCCTGAATACCGGGACAGGCTTAAATTCACCCCTCCACTTT	CASSLNTGTGLNSPLHF	.	TRBD1	TRBV5-1	TRBJ1-6
TGTGCCAGCGGGACTATCGATACGCAGTATTTT	CASGTIDTQYF	.	TRBD2	TRBV25-1	TRBJ2-3
TGTGCCAGCAGCTTCTTCCGGGGGAATTTAGGGAATGAGCAGTTCTTC	CASSFFRGNLGNEQFF	.	.	TRBV5-4	TRBJ2-1
TGTGCCAGCAGTTTAGACAGGTGGTCACCCCTCCACTTT	CASSLDRWSPLHF	.	.	TRBV27	TRBJ1-6
TGTGCCAGCAGTGAACGCGGGGTTCCCTACGAGCAGTACTTC	CASSERGVPYEQYF	.	.	TRBV6-1	TRBJ2-7
TGTGCCAGTAGTACAGGGTACGGCAATCAGCCCCAGCATTTT	CASSTGYGNQPQHF	.	.	TRBV19	TRBJ1-5
TGCGCCAGCAGGGTATCGGGCACTGAAGCTTTCTTT	CASRVSGTEAFF	.	.	TRBV5-1	TRBJ1-1
TGCGCCAGCAGCTTGTCTTCCGACACTGAAGCTTTCTTT	CASSLSSDTEAFF	.	.	TRBV5-1	TRBJ1-1
TGCGCCAGCAGCTTGGGTCCCGGGGGTAATGAAAAACTGTTTTTT	CASSLGPGGNEKLFF	.	.	TRBV5-1	TRBJ1-4
TGTGCCAGCAGTTTATCTCCGGGGCCAAATTCACCCCTCCACTTT	CASSLSPGPNSPLHF	.	.	TRBV27	TRBJ1-6
TGCGCCAGCAGCTTGCTCGGGACTAGCGGCCGCAGCTCCTACAATGAGCAGTTCTTC	CASSLLGTSGRSSYNEQFF	.	TRBD2	TRBV5-1	TRBJ2-1
TGCAGCGTTGTAGGTCCACGGACTAGCCTCGACAATGAGCAGTTCTTC	CSVVGPRTSLDNEQFF	.	TRBD2	TRBV29-1	TRBJ2-1
TGCGCCAGCAGCCAAGATCGTGACGGGGAGCTGTTTTTT	CASSQDRDGELFF	.	.	TRBV4-1	TRBJ2-2
TGTGCCAGTAGTAGGTCCAGGTACAATGAGCAGTTCTTC	CASSRSRYNEQFF	.	.	TRBV19	TRBJ2-1
TGTGCCAGCACCCCCGGGGGTGAGCAGTTCTTC	CASTPGGEQFF	few	.	TRBV7-9	TRBJ2-1
TGTGCCAGCTCCGCCGGCTCTTCTGGAAACACCATATATTTT	CASSAGSSGNTIYF	.	.	TRBV18	TRBJ1-3
TGTGCCAGCAGTCCATCCGACAGGGGGCTCTACGAGCAGTACTTC	CASSPSDRGLYEQYF	.	TRBD1	TRBV28	TRBJ2-7
TGTGCCAGCAGTGAAAAAACAGGGGGCTCAGGCGAGCAGTTCTTC	CASSEKTGGSGEQFF	.	TRBD1	TRBV2	TRBJ2-1
TGTGCCAGTAACTCTCCCCCGGGACAGACCTACAATGAGCAGTTCTTC	CASNSPPGQTYNEQFF	.	TRBD1	TRBV19	TRBJ2-1
TGTGCCAGCAGTTCACTAAGGGGGGGTGAGCAGTTCTTC	CASSSLRGGEQFF	.	.	TRBV27	TRBJ2-1
TGTGCCACCAAATTCGAGGACAGGGCAAACTATGGCTACACCTTC	CATKFEDRANYGYTF	once	TRBD1	TRBV28	TRBJ1-2
TGCGCCAGCAGCCGAGCCGGGGGTAAGGAGACCCAGTACTTC	CASSRAGGKETQYF	.	.	TRBV10-1	TRBJ2-5
TGTGCCAGCAGCTCTTCCGGGACTACATCCTACGAGCAGTACTTC	CASSSSGTTSYEQYF	.	TRBD2	TRBV11-2	TRBJ2-7
TGTGCCAGCAGCTCACCGGGCCGCTACGAGCAGTACTTC	CASSSPGRYEQYF	.	.	TRBV5-4	TRBJ2-7
TGTGCCAGCAGGAATGGACTGAACACTGAAGCTTTCTTT	CASRNGLNTEAFF	.	.	TRBV25-1	TRBJ1-1
TGTGCCAGCAGTGGGCTACTAACTGAAGCTTTCTTT	CASSGLLTEAFF	.	.	TRBV6-1	TRBJ1-1
TGTGCCAGTAGTATAGGTCTCCTAGCGGGAGTCTCCTACGAGCAGTACTTC	CASSIGLLAGVSYEQYF	.	TRBD2	TRBV19	TRBJ2-7
TGTGCCAGCAGTGGAAAGGACAGGTTTAGCAATCAGCCCCAGCATTTT	CASSGKDRFSNQPQHF	once	TRBD1	TRBV6-1	TRBJ1-5
TGTGCCAGTGGAACCGGGACAGGGATCTATGGCTACACCTTC	CASGTGTGIYGYTF	.	TRBD1	TRBV19	TRBJ1-2
TGTGCCAGCAGTTACTCGAGAGGGGGCTTGGATACGCAGTATTTT	CASSYSRGGLDTQYF	.	TRBD1	TRBV6-5	TRBJ2-3
TGTGCCAGCAGTTTATTCAATCGGGAGCAGTTCTTC	CASSLFNREQFF	.	.	TRBV28	TRBJ2-1
TGTGCCAGCAATCCTGTGCAAGAGACCCAGTACTTC	CASNPVQETQYF	.	.	TRBV7-2	TRBJ2-5
TGTGCCAGCAGCTTAACCCCCCTGGGTGAACTCCACTTT	CASSLTPLGELHF	few	.	TRBV7-3	TRBJ1-6
TGTGCCAGCAGCTCCCCGGCCGCTAACTATGGCTACACCTTC	CASSSPAANYGYTF	.	.	TRBV7-9	TRBJ1-2
TGTGCCTGGAGTAGGGACAGGGTGTTTGAGGTTGAAAAACTGTTTTTT	CAWSRDRVFEVEKLFF	.	TRBD1	TRBV30	TRBJ1-4
TGTGCCAGCAGGGCGAGGGGCACCTACGAGCAGTACTTC	CASRARGTYEQYF	.	.	TRBV28	TRBJ2-7
TGTGCCAGCAGCAAATCGGGACCGATATACGAGCAGTACTTC	CASSKSGPIYEQYF	.	.	TRBV21-1	TRBJ2-7
TGCGCCAGCAGCGGGACGACAGCCTACAATGAGCAGTTCTTC	CASSGTTAYNEQFF	.	.	TRBV5-1	TRBJ2-1
TGTGCCTGGAGTGTTGACAGGGGAACATCCTATAATTCACCCCTCCACTTT	CAWSVDRGTSYNSPLHF	.	TRBD1	TRBV30	TRBJ1-6
TGCAGCGCCGTAATGCTAGCGGGGCCGTCCTACGAGCAGTACTTC	CSAVMLAGPSYEQYF	.	TRBD2	TRBV29-1	TRBJ2-7
TGTGCCATCAGCAGTAGGGGGCCTCCAACCGGGGAGCTGTTTTTT	CAISSRGPPTGELFF	.	TRBD1	TRBV10-3	TRBJ2-2